These 2 T cell receptor beta chains came from one sample sequenced in a study of identical twins (TCRdb year 2016). Library generation was performed with 5' RACE. This sample was sequenced with an Illumina HiSeq 2000. TCRdb ran its own pipeline on the public reads, namely fastp trimming at Q25 and MiXCR clone calling, and kept in-frame beta chains. Every CDR3 protein is listed once, alongside the most common genes and DNA of its rows. The sample table shows around 200,000 distinct CDR3 sequences, and over 8% are seen once. About 5% of the sample lies in the top ten. Sequencing was performed on memory (CD45RO+) T cells sorted from blood. The sample's cell subset or site label, decoded: CD45RO+ enriched T cells. The receptors shown here come from a young woman in good health.

In its sample, this clonotype was seen many times. The chain is built from TRBV6-1 and TRBJ1-5; D ambiguous. Germline V gene lookup returns CDR1 MNHNS and CDR2 SASEGT. Trimming cost V 6 bases and J 4 bases, with 10 bases left between them. The CDR3 consists of 13 residues. DNA of the CDR3: TGTGCCAGCAGAGAGAATCGGAATCAGCCCCAGCATTTT. Residues: CASRENRNQPQHF.

This clonotype was seen more than once but under ten times. The chain combines TRBV15 with TRBJ2-3; 9 nucleotides line up with TRBD1. Unmatched junction bases numbered 8, after V lost 1 base and J lost 6 bases. Germline V gene data show CDR1 as LNHNV and CDR2 as YYDKDF (reference sequence). The CDR3 spans 16 residues. CDR3: CATSRGPGQGSDTQYF. The CDR3 coding sequence is TGTGCCACCAGCAGAGGACCGGGACAGGGTTCCGATACGCAGTATTTT.